Below, 25 T cell receptor beta chains from the same sample are listed, as sequenced in a study of T cells after somatic rescue of genetic block. The method was immunoSEQ multiplex PCR; TCRdb's version includes in-frame clones alone and lacks a portion of them. The repertoire holds approximately 700 clones, with roughly 41% as singletons. Sequencing was performed on peripheral blood mononuclear cells (PBMCs). The receptors stem from a girl under two years old.

This chain connects TRBV7-8 to TRBJ2-7; D is uncertain. V lost 8 bases and J lost 0, with 14 bases in between. Per germline, CDR1 SGHVS and CDR2 FQNEAQ. CDR3 length equals 14 residues. The CDR3 protein is CASSAPGGSYEQYF. The CDR3 bases are TGTGCCAGCTCCGCTCCTGGCGGCTCCTACGAGCAGTACTTC. The full variable domain, completed using reference TRBV7-8 and TRBJ2-7, is GAGVSQSPRYKVAKRGQDVALRCDPISGHVSLFWYQQALGQGPEFLTYFQNEAQLDKSGLPSDRFFAERPEGSVSTLKIQRTQQEDSAVYLCASSAPGGSYEQYFGPGTRLTVT.

This rearrangement joins TRBV11-3 to TRBJ2-3; TRBD2 is a possible D gene (6 bases). The CDR3 contains 15 residues. V shed 3 bases and J shed 2 bases, with 12 bases lying between them. Per germline, CDR1 SGHNT and CDR2 YENEEA. CDR3 DNA: TGTGCCAGCAGCTTGAACGGGGGATACACAGATACGCAGTATTTT. Protein sequence: CASSLNGGYTDTQYF.

The rearrangement links TRBV7-2 to TRBJ2-7; a weak D match, TRBD2 (5 bases). Deletions cut 5 bases from V and 4 bases from J, with 12 bases between. The CDR3 loop spans 13 amino acids. CDR1 and CDR2 from the germline V gene are SGHTA and FQGNSA. CDR3 coding DNA: TGTGCCAGCAGCCACGGGAATCGATACGAGCAGTACTTC. Protein sequence: CASSHGNRYEQYF.

By share, this clone ranks as hyperexpanded. The rearrangement links TRBV7-3 to TRBJ2-4; 8 bases align to TRBD1. V gave up 3 bases and J gave up 4 bases; unmatched junction bases: 5. CDR3 size: 15 residues. Germline V gene data show CDR1 as SGHTA and CDR2 as FQGTGA. The chain's CDR3 is CASSFRQGRKNIQYF. The CDR3 nucleotides read TGTGCCAGCAGCTTCAGACAGGGGCGGAAAAACATTCAGTACTTC.

The chain has TRBV11-2 and TRBJ1-1; D remains unclear. CDR3 length equals 10 residues. Germline CDR1 reads SGHAT; CDR2 reads FQNNGV. The ends were cut back, 0 bases at V and 10 bases at J, with 3 bases in the middle. DNA for the CDR3: TGTGCCAGCAGCTTAGATGTAGCTTTCTTT. Protein: CASSLDVAFF.

V usage is TRBV7-2 and J usage is TRBJ1-1; D gene unclear. The V gene lost 2 bases and the J gene lost 4 bases, with 11 bases spanning the gap. CDR1 is SGHTA, CDR2 FQGNSA, per germline. The CDR3 length is 14 residues. This CDR3 is CASSLNAAPTEAFF. CDR3 in DNA: TGTGCCAGCAGCTTAAATGCGGCCCCCACTGAAGCTTTCTTT.

CDR3 nucleotides: TGTGCCAGCAGCCTCCATTACGAGCAGTACTTC. This encodes CASSLHYEQYF. This chain connects TRBV11-1 to TRBJ2-7; D gene unclear. CDR1 is SGHAT, CDR2 FQDESV, per germline (reference sequence). V was pared by 5 bases and J by 4 bases, with 6 bases between. This CDR3 region has 11 residues.

The J gene is TRBJ2-7, the V gene TRBV5-1; D is unresolved. The length of the CDR3 is 12 residues. V was trimmed by 3 bases and J by 0 bases, leaving 4 bases between them. Germline V gene lookup returns CDR1 SGHRS and CDR2 YFSETQ. The CDR3 coding sequence is TGCGCCAGCAGCTACTCCTCCTACGAGCAGTACTTC. Residues: CASSYSSYEQYF.

The V and J genes are TRBV7-8 and TRBJ2-7; maybe TRBD2 (6 bases). Per germline, CDR1 SGHVS and CDR2 FQNEAQ. The CDR3 runs 15 residues. The V gene lost 1 base and the J gene lost 4 bases, with 14 bases spanning the gap. CDR3 residues: CASSLGLTGVYEQYF. The CDR3 bases are TGTGCCAGCAGCTTAGGCCTTACGGGGGTTTACGAGCAGTACTTC.

The chain combines TRBV28 with TRBJ2-7; TRBD1 aligns across 7 bases. Trimming took 7 bases from V and 7 from J; bases not matched to a gene: 22. The CDR3 consists of 17 residues. Germline V gene sequence: CDR1 MDHEN, CDR2 SYDVKM. CDR3 sequence reads: CASTTSALQGSGEEQYF. The CDR3 DNA reads as TGTGCCAGCACAACTTCTGCCTTACAGGGGTCCGGGGAAGAGCAGTACTTC.

To note about this clone: A read error may account for a junction end that differs from germline. The gene calls are TRBV27 and TRBJ2-1, with TRBD1 matching over 7 bases. Per germline, CDR1 MNHEY and CDR2 SMNVEV (reference sequence). The CDR3 is made up of 14 amino acids. Here the CDR3 reads CASSLLVGGREQFF. Here the CDR3 DNA reads TGTGCCAGCAGCTTATTGGTAGGGGGCCGTGAGCAGTTCTTC.

By sample share, this clone is medium-sized. This chain joins TRBV5-4 and TRBJ2-7; a possible D gene is TRBD1 (6 bases). Trimming pared 5 bases from V and 3 bases from J, leaving 12 bases between. CDR1 is SGHNT and CDR2 is YYREEE in the germline V gene (reference sequence). The CDR3 loop spans 13 amino acids. CDR3 DNA: TGTGCCAGCAGTTATGTCAGGGGCTACGAGCAGTACTTC. It translates to CASSYVRGYEQYF.

The rearrangement links TRBV4-3 to TRBJ1-2; possibly TRBD1 for D (6 bases). This CDR3 is built from 13 residues. Trimming took off 5 bases at V and 5 bases at J, with 12 bases between the two ends. Germline CDR1 and CDR2: LGHNA and YSLEER. CDR3 bases: TGCGCCAGCAGCACCGGGGGGCTATATGGCTACACCTTC. The encoded protein is CASSTGGLYGYTF.

This clone was counted between two and nine times. V gene TRBV6-5 combines with J gene TRBJ2-7, with D possibly matching TRBD2 (5 bases). This CDR3 has 14 residues. CDR1 and CDR2 from the germline V gene are MNHEY and SVGAGI. The V gene lost 4 bases and the J gene lost 4 bases, with 14 bases spanning the gap. CDR3 sequence: CASSLLGLRYEQYF. The CDR3 region has the DNA TGTGCCAGCAGTTTACTTGGACTGAGGTACGAGCAGTACTTC.

This clone is judged large. This rearrangement joins TRBV11-2 to TRBJ2-7, with 9 bases that match TRBD1. Germline V gene data show CDR1 as SGHAT and CDR2 as FQNNGV. This CDR3 is built from 14 residues. Germline trimming cut 7 bases from V and 3 bases from J; bases unmatched to any gene: 7. This CDR3 is CASTPGTGNYEQYF. CDR3 in DNA: TGTGCCAGCACCCCCGGGACAGGGAACTACGAGCAGTACTTC.

This chain connects TRBV11-3 to TRBJ1-1, with 8 bases matching TRBD1. The CDR3 length is 13 residues. V trimming: 3 bases; J trimming: 4 bases; junction bases outside the gene matches: 1. The germline CDR1 and CDR2 sequences are SGHNT and YENEEA. CDR3 residues: CASSFTGGTEAFF. For the CDR3, the DNA is TGTGCCAGCAGCTTCACAGGGGGCACTGAAGCTTTCTTT.

V usage is TRBV7-1 and J usage is TRBJ1-1, with TRBD1 as a possible D gene (6 bases). TRBV7-1 is noted as an ORF with a role that remains uncertain. The V end lost 4 bases, the J end lost 1 base, and 13 bases lay between the germline ends. The CDR3 is 15 amino acids. The chain's CDR3 is CASSLGGTPNTEAFF. The CDR3 DNA reads TGTGCCAGCAGCTTAGGCGGGACACCGAACACTGAAGCTTTCTTT.

The chain couples TRBV5-1 to TRBJ1-6; possible D gene TRBD1, 5 bases. CDR3 size: 14 residues. In germline, CDR1 is SGHRS, CDR2 YFSETQ. V gave up 0 bases and J gave up 9 bases, with 10 bases separating them. The DNA of the CDR3 is TGCGCCAGCAGCTTGGTCGAGGGGTTTTCACCCCTCCACTTT. Translation: CASSLVEGFSPLHF.

Comment on this clone: A read error may account for a junction end that differs from germline. The V and J genes are TRBV27 and TRBJ1-2, with D unresolved. The CDR3 has 12 residues. Germline CDR1 MNHEY, CDR2 SMNVEV (reference sequence). The CDR3 DNA is TGTGCCACCAGTGTAGCCAGATATGGCTACACCTTC. This encodes CATSVARYGYTF.

The V gene is TRBV6-6, the J gene TRBJ2-5; D ambiguous. The end of the DNA aligns better with TRBJ2-7, so the J call may be wrong. The CDR3 is made up of 12 amino acids. Germline-derived CDR1 and CDR2 are MNHNY and SVGAGI (reference sequence). The CDR3 reads CASSYSPYEQYF. In nucleotides, the CDR3 is TGTGCCAGCAGTTACTCCCCCTACGAGCAGTACTTC.

The rearrangement joins TRBV7-3 to TRBJ2-5; D call uncertain. The CDR3 covers 12 residues. Germline CDR1 is SGHTA and CDR2 is FQGTGA. V dropped 3 bases and J dropped 5 bases, with 7 bases sitting between them. The CDR3 nucleotides are TGTGCCAGCAGCTTCATAGGGGAGACCCAGTACTTC. The encoded protein is CASSFIGETQYF. The variable domain in full, completed from reference TRBV7-3 and TRBJ2-5, reads GAGVSQTPSNKVTEKGKYVELRCDPISGHTALYWYRQSLGQGPEFLIYFQGTGAADDSGLPNDRFFAVRPEGSVSTLKIQRTERGDSAVYLCASSFIGETQYFGPGTRLLVL.

The chain links TRBV18 to TRBJ2-7; 7 positions match TRBD1. Germline loops: CDR1 KGHSH, CDR2 LQKENI. Trimming removed 0 bases from V and 3 bases from J; junction bases left unmatched: 5. CDR3 length: 15 amino acids. Here the CDR3 reads CASSPPFNRGYEQYF. CDR3 nucleotide sequence: TGTGCCAGCTCACCACCTTTTAACAGGGGCTACGAGCAGTACTTC.

Only a few counts were recorded for this clone. With a far larger clone one base away, a read error is the likely cause. The chain carries TRBV4-2 and TRBJ1-2; D is perhaps TRBD1 (6 bases). The V end was cut by 5 bases, the J end by 5 bases, with 12 bases between. Germline values: CDR1 LGHNA, CDR2 YNFKEQ. The CDR3 is made up of 13 amino acids. The CDR3, as DNA: TGTGCCAGCAGCACCGGGGGGCTATATGGCTACACCTTC. Its translation: CASSTGGLYGYTF.

A few counts support this clone. V usage is TRBV7-7 and J usage is TRBJ2-1; TRBD1 agrees at 7 bases. V lost 2 bases, J lost 9 bases, and 7 bases stayed unmatched. Germline assignment: CDR1 SSHAT and CDR2 FNYEAQ (reference sequence). This CDR3 is built from 14 residues. Here the CDR3 DNA reads TGTGCCAGCAGCTTATTGGTAGGGGGCCGTGAGCAGTTCTTC. Translated, it gives CASSLLVGGREQFF.

The chain employs TRBV4-2 and TRBJ2-4, with TRBD1 matching over 8 bases. The CDR3 is 15 amino acids. Per germline, CDR1 LGHNA and CDR2 YNFKEQ. Germline trimming cut 5 bases from V and 4 bases from J; bases unmatched to any gene: 7. In nucleotides, the CDR3 is TGTGCCAGCAGCTTCAGACAGGGGCGGAAAAACATTCAGTACTTC. Translating gives CASSFRQGRKNIQYF.